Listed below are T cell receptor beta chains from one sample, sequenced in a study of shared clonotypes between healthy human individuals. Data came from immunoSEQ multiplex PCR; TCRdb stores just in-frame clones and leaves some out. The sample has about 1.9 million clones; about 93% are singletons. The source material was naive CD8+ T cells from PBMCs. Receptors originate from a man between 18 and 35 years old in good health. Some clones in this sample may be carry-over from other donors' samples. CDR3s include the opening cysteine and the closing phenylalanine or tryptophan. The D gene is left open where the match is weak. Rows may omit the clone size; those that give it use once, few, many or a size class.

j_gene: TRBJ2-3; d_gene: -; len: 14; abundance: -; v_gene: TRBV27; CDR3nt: TGTGCCAGCTCTCATAACCCCAGCACAGATACGCAGTATTTT; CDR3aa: CASSHNPSTDTQYF
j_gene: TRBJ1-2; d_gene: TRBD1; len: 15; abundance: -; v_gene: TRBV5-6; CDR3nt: TGTGCCAGCAGCTTAATTGGATGGACAGGGGATGGCTACACCTTC; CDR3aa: CASSLIGWTGDGYTF
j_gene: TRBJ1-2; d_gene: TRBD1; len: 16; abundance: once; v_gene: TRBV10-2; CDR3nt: TGCGCCAGCAGTGAAACCGGGACAGGGGGAAGTACGGGCTACACCTTC; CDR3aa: CASSETGTGGSTGYTF
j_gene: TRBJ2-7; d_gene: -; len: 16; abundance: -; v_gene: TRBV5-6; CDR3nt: TGTGCCAGCAGCTTGGCCACCACTAGTCCTCACTACGAGCAGTACTTC; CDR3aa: CASSLATTSPHYEQYF
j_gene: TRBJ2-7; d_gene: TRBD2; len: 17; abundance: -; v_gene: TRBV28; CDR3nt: TGTGCCAGCAGTTTAGAGGGAGGGGAGGGACTCATCTACGAGCAGTACTTC; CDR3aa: CASSLEGGEGLIYEQYF
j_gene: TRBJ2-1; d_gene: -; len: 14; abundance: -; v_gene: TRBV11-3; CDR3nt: TGTGCCAGCAGCTTGGTGCACAGGGACAATGAGCAGTTCTTC; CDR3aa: CASSLVHRDNEQFF
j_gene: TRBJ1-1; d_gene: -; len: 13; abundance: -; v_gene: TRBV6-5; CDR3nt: TGTGCCAGCAGTTACTCAGAAAATACTGAAGCTTTCTTT; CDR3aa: CASSYSENTEAFF
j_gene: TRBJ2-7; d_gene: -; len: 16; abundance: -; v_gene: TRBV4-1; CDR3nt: TGCGCCAGCAGCCAGACCTCCTCGGGGCCCCAGGGCGAGCAGTACTTC; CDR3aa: CASSQTSSGPQGEQYF
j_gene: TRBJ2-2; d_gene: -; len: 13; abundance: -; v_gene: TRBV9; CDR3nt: TGTGCCAGCAGCGTCGACAGTATTGAGGAGCTGTTTTTT; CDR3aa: CASSVDSIEELFF
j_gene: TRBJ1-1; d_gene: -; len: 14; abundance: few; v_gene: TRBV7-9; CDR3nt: TGTGCCAGCAGCCTACCGCGGGGTCCCACTGAAGCTTTCTTT; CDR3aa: CASSLPRGPTEAFF
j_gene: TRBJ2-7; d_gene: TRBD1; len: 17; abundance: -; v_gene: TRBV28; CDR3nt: TGTGCCAGCAGCCAACCATCCGGGACAGGGGGCCTTCTCGAGCAGTACTTC; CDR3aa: CASSQPSGTGGLLEQYF
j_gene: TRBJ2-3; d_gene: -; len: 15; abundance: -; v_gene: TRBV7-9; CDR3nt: TGTGCCAGCAGCCGGGGGCCGGGTAGCACAGATACGCAGTATTTT; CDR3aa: CASSRGPGSTDTQYF
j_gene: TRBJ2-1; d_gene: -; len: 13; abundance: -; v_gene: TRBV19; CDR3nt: TGTGCCAGTACAGTCGGGATTTTGGGGGAGCAGTTCTTC; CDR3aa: CASTVGILGEQFF
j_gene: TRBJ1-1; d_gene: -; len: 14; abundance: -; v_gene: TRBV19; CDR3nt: TGTGCCAGTAGTATCAGTCCCGGTGGGACTGAAGCTTTCTTT; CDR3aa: CASSISPGGTEAFF
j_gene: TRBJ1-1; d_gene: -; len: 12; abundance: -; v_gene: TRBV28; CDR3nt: TGTGCCAGCATACAGGGACGGACTGAAGCTTTCTTT; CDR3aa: CASIQGRTEAFF
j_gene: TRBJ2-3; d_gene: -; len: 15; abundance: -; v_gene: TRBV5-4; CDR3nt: TGTGCCAGCAGCTTGTATGGTTACCTCACAGATACGCAGTATTTT; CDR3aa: CASSLYGYLTDTQYF
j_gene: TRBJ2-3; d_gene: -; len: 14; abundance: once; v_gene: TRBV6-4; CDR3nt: TGTGCCAGCAGTGACTCGATTTGCACAGATACGCAGTATTTT; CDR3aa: CASSDSICTDTQYF
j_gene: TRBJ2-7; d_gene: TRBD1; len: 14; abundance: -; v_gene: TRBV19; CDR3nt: TGTGCCAGTAGGGGCACAGGGGGCGGCGGCGAGCAGTACTTC; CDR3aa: CASRGTGGGGEQYF
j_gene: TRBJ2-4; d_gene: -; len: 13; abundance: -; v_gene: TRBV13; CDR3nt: TGTGCCAGCAGGGGGACGAACAAAAACATTCAGTACTTC; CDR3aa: CASRGTNKNIQYF
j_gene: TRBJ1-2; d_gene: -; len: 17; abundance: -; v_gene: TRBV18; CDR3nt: TGTGCCAGCTCACCACCGGAGGAGGGAGCCCCTTTGGAAGGCTACACCTTC; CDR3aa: CASSPPEEGAPLEGYTF
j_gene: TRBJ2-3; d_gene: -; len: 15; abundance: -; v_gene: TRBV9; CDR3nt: TGTGCCAGCAGCACAACCCAACCGGGAACAGATACGCAGTATTTT; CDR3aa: CASSTTQPGTDTQYF
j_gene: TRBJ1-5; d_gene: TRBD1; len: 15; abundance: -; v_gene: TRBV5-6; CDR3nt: TGTGCCAGCAGCTTGGGCGTGACAGGGATTCAGCCCCAGCATTTT; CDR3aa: CASSLGVTGIQPQHF
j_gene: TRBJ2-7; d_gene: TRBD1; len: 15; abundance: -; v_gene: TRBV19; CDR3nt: TGTGCCAGTAGTATACGGGCAGGGGGCCCCTACGAGCAGTACTTC; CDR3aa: CASSIRAGGPYEQYF
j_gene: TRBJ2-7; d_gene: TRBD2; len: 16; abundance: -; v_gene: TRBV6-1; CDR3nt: TGTGCCAGCAGTGAAGCCGTACCTAGCGGGATCCACGAGCAGTACTTC; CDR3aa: CASSEAVPSGIHEQYF
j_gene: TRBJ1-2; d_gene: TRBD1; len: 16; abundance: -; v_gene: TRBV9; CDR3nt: TGTGCCAGCAGCGCGCACCGGGACAGGGGGCTTTTTGGCTACACCTTC; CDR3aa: CASSAHRDRGLFGYTF
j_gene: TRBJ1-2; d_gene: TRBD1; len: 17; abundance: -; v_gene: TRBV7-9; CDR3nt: TGTGCCAGCAGCCCGATCTCCCATTACAGGGGGAACTATGGCTACACCTTC; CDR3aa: CASSPISHYRGNYGYTF
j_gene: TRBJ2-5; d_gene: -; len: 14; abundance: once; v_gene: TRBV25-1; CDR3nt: TGTGCCAGCAGTGAACGGGGCAGACAAGAGACCCAGTACTTC; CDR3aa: CASSERGRQETQYF
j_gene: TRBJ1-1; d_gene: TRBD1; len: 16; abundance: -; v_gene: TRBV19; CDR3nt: TGTGCCAGTAGTCTAGATCCGGACAGGCTGAACACTGAAGCTTTCTTT; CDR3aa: CASSLDPDRLNTEAFF
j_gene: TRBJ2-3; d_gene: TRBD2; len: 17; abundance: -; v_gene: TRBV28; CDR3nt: TGTGCCAGCAGGCCCCTCTTAGCGGGATGGAGCACAGATACGCAGTATTTT; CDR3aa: CASRPLLAGWSTDTQYF
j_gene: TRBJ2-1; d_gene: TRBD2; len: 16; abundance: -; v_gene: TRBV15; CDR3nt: TGTGCCACCAGCAGAGAAGCGGGAGGGGTCTACAATGAGCAGTTCTTC; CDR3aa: CATSREAGGVYNEQFF
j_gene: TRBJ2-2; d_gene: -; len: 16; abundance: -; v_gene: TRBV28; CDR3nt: TGTGCCAGCAGTCCCTCCCGACAATCGGTGACTAGGGAGCTGTTTTTT; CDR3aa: CASSPSRQSVTRELFF
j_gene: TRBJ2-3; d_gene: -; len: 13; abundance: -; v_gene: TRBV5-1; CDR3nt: TGCGCCAGCAGCGCCGGGTTGGGAGATACGCAGTATTTT; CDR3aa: CASSAGLGDTQYF
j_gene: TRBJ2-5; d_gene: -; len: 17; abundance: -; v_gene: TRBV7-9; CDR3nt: TGTGCCAGCAGCTCCCAGGGGGGAGGGCCGGTCCAAGAGACCCAGTACTTC; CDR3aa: CASSSQGGGPVQETQYF
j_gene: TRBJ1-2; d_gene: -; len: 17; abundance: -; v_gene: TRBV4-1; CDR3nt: TGCGCCAGCAGCCGAACAGAGGGGGTTGGCAGGGACTATGGCTACACCTTC; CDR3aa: CASSRTEGVGRDYGYTF
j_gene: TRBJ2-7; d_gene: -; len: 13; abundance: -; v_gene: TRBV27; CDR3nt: TGTGCCAGCACCCCAGGGGCCTCCTACGAGCAGTACTTC; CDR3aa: CASTPGASYEQYF
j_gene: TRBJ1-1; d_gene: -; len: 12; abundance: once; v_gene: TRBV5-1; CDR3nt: TGCGCCAGCAGCCGGCGTTGGACGGGGTCTTTCTTT; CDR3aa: CASSRRWTGSFF
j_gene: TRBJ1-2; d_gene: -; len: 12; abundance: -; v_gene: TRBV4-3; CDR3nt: TGCGCCAGCAGCCAACAAGACGATGGCTACACCTTC; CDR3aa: CASSQQDDGYTF
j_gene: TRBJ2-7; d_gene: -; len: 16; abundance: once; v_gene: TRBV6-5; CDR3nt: TGTGCCAGCAGTTGGCTACCTAAACCGGCAAGCTACGAGCAGTACTTC; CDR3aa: CASSWLPKPASYEQYF
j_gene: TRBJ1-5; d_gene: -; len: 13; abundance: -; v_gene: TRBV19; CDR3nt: TGTGCCAGTATACAGGGTGGCAATCAGCCCCAGCATTTT; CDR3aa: CASIQGGNQPQHF
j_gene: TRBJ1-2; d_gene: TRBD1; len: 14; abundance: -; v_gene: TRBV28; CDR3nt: TGTGCCAGCAGTTTAGGGACAGGGTTCTATGGCTACACCTTC; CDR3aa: CASSLGTGFYGYTF
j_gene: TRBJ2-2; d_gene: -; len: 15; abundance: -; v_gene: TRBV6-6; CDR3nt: TGTGCCAGCAGCTACTTCACCAGGGGCACCGGGGAGCTGTTTTTT; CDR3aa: CASSYFTRGTGELFF
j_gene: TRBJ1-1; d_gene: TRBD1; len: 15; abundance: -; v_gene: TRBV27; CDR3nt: TGTGCCAGCAGTTTCGGACAGGGGGCGGACACTGAAGCTTTCTTT; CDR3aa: CASSFGQGADTEAFF